The clone carrying this TCR beta chain occurred once. These data come from a study of blood T cell repertoires in COVID-19. Study overall: The samples span acute and convalescent COVID-19 from the United States, Italy and Spain. From T cells, B-cell-depleted T cells, or PBMCs came the material, which was cDNA or gDNA.

Germline V gene lookup returns CDR1 LGHDT and CDR2 YNNKEL (reference sequence). The CDR3 length is 19 residues. The V gene lost 4 bases and the J gene lost 0 bases, with 23 bases spanning the gap. Participant-reported clinical history was the basis for cohort assignment. Recovery meant two consecutive negative NP/OP PCR tests, professional clearance, or resolved symptoms. Measured with immunoSEQ multiplex PCR; TCRdb has only the in-frame clones, and not every one. This sample has about 250,000 clones; just over 85% occur once, and the top ten carry around 1.8%. This receptor was obtained from a man between 40 and 49 years old who had recovered from COVID-19. The rearrangement joins TRBV3-1 (or the pseudogene TRBV3-2) to TRBJ2-3; D ambiguous. Source material: PBMCs or T cells enriched from blood (not recorded which). The CDR3 protein is CASSLQAPRLRSSTDTQYF. CDR3 bases: TGTGCCAGCAGCCTGCAGGCACCCAGGCTGAGATCTAGCACAGATACGCAGTATTTT.